The 10 T cell receptor beta chains below come from one sample, sequenced in a study of control samples from healthy donors and cancer patients. Generated by immunoSEQ multiplex PCR, the TCRdb table keeps only in-frame clones and is missing some. The sample lists 99,000 or so clones, roughly four fifths occurring once. The sequenced sample was blood. These receptors were obtained from a man between 60 and 75 years old in good health.

The rearrangement joins TRBV6-5 to TRBJ2-3; 9 bases line up with TRBD2. CDR1 is MNHEY, CDR2 SVGAGI, per germline. V was pared by 6 bases and J by 5 bases, with 9 bases of the junction left unmatched. CDR3 size: 15 residues. Here the CDR3 DNA reads TGTGCCAGCAGGTTTCAAGCGGGAGGAGTAGATACGCAGTATTTT. Its translation is CASRFQAGGVDTQYF.

This sequence joins TRBV9 and TRBJ2-3; TRBD2 matches at 11 bases. Trimming cost V 4 bases and J 2 bases; bases outside gene matches: 6. Germline V CDR1 and CDR2: SGDLS, YYNGEE. The CDR3 is 16 amino acids. DNA for the CDR3: TGTGCCAGCAGCTCCAGACTAGCGGGAAACACAGATACGCAGTATTTT. Its protein is CASSSRLAGNTDTQYF. The whole variable domain, filled in from reference TRBV9 and TRBJ2-3, reads DSGVTQTPKHLITATGQRVTLRCSPRSGDLSVYWYQQSLDQGLQFLIQYYNGEERAKGNILERFSAQQFPDLHSELNLSSLELGDSALYFCASSSRLAGNTDTQYFGPGTRLTVL.

The rearrangement uses TRBV28 and TRBJ1-4; the D gene is possibly TRBD1 (5 bases). From germline, CDR1 is MDHEN and CDR2 SYDVKM. The CDR3 is 11 residues long. V shed 6 bases and J shed 7 bases, with 6 bases lying between them. The CDR3 sequence is CASRTVEKLFF. The CDR3, as DNA: TGTGCCAGCAGGACAGTTGAAAAACTGTTTTTT.

The chain has TRBV18 and TRBJ2-2; TRBD1 matches at 8 bases. V lost 4 bases to trimming and J lost 7 bases; unmatched junction nucleotides: 8. The V gene's germline CDR1 is KGHSH and CDR2 LQKENI. This CDR3 has 15 amino acids. Written as DNA, the CDR3 is TGTGCCAGCTCACTCGAGACAGGGGAGATCGGGGAGCTGTTTTTT. Translating gives CASSLETGEIGELFF.

The DNA for the CDR3 is TGTGCCAGTAGTTCCTTCGGGGGAAGCTCCTACGAGCAGTACTTC. Its translation is CASSSFGGSSYEQYF. The genes are TRBV19 and TRBJ2-7, with D tentatively TRBD2 (6 bases). The germline V and J ends were trimmed by 5 bases and 0 bases, with 14 bases remaining between them. The CDR3 spans 15 residues. Germline V gene lookup returns CDR1 LNHDA and CDR2 SQIVND (reference sequence).

A single count supports this clone. The chain combines TRBV7-9 with TRBJ2-7; D not resolved. The V gene's germline CDR1 is SEHNR and CDR2 FQNEAQ (reference sequence). Trimming left V 0 bases short and J 2 bases short, with 5 bases between. The CDR3 is 13 residues long. The CDR3 coding sequence is TGTGCCAGCAGCTTAGCGCTAGCCTACGAGCAGTACTTC. It codes for CASSLALAYEQYF.

The V and J genes are TRBV5-6 and TRBJ1-1; no reliable D call. Trimming pared 4 bases from V and 3 bases from J, leaving 7 bases between. Germline loops: CDR1 SGHDT, CDR2 YYEEEE. The CDR3 consists of 12 residues. This CDR3 reads CASSNQYTEAFF. The DNA for the CDR3 is TGTGCCAGCAGCAACCAATACACTGAAGCTTTCTTT. The full variable domain, in which reference TRBV5-6 and TRBJ1-1 provide the parts outside the CDR3, is DAGVTQSPTHLIKTRGQQVTLRCSPKSGHDTVSWYQQALGQGPQFIFQYYEEEERQRGNFPDRFSGHQFPNYSSELNVNALLLGDSALYLCASSNQYTEAFFGQGTRLTVV.

The genes are TRBV6-2 or TRBV6-3 and TRBJ1-4; D is ambiguous. CDR1 and CDR2 (germline): MNHEY, SVGEGT. Trimming cost V 2 bases and J 5 bases, with 15 bases left between them. The CDR3 sequence is 16 residues long. Written as DNA, the CDR3 is TGTGCCAGCAGTTACCCGCTCGCGGTGCCCAATGAAAAACTGTTTTTT. Protein: CASSYPLAVPNEKLFF.

The chain employs TRBV10-3 and TRBJ2-1; D may be TRBD1 (5 bases). Germline V lookup: CDR1 ENHRY, CDR2 SYGVKD. Trimming removed 4 bases from V and 2 bases from J, with 15 bases in between. This CDR3 region has 16 residues. CDR3: CAISALGQGPYNEQFF. CDR3 DNA: TGTGCCATCAGTGCCCTTGGGCAGGGCCCCTACAATGAGCAGTTCTTC.

The chain carries TRBV2 and TRBJ1-6, with a weak D call TRBD1 (5 bases). CDR3 size: 14 residues. Trimming shortened V by 6 bases and J by 10 bases, and 16 bases separated the two germline ends. Per the germline V gene, CDR1 is SNHLY and CDR2 is FYNNEI. The CDR3 DNA reads as TGTGCCAGCAGGGGGGGGTCGCGGCACTCACCCCTCCACTTT. Its translation is CASRGGSRHSPLHF.